One and the same sample provided the 22 T cell receptor beta chains below, sequenced in a study of shared T cell receptors in the human thymus. Profiling relied on immunoSEQ multiplex PCR, and the TCRdb table lists in-frame clones only, not all of them. The sample comprises hundreds of thousands of clones, over 75% of which are singletons, and around 0.01% rests with the top ten. In addition, the sample was reused for a study of human thymus T cells.

The material sequenced was thymocytes. All receptors derive from a boy under two years old with a congenital heart defect.

A word on this clone: One end of the junction is discordant with germline, which a read error may explain. V and J are TRBV2 and TRBJ1-1; no reliable D call. The CDR3 spans 14 residues. Germline CDR1 and CDR2: SNHLY and FYNNEI. In nucleotides, the CDR3 is TGTGCCAGCATTGAAGACAAGATGAACACTGAAGCTTTCTTT. This gives the protein CASIEDKMNTEAFF. The full variable domain, in which reference TRBV2 and TRBJ1-1 provide the parts outside the CDR3, is EPEVTQTPSHQVTQMGQEVILRCVPISNHLYFYWYRQILGQKVEFLVSFYNNEISEKSEIFDDQFSVERPDGSNFTLKIRSTKLEDSAMYFCASIEDKMNTEAFFGQGTRLTVV.

V and J are TRBV5-1 and TRBJ1-2; 7 nucleotides align to TRBD1. V trimming: 0 bases; J trimming: 5 bases; junction bases outside the gene matches: 13. This CDR3 comprises 17 residues. The germline CDR1 and CDR2 sequences are SGHRS and YFSETQ. This CDR3 is CASSLAGVRDSNYGYTF. CDR3 DNA sequence: TGCGCCAGCAGCTTGGCCGGTGTGCGGGACAGTAATTATGGCTACACCTTC.

This chain connects TRBV28 to TRBJ1-5; D gene ambiguous. V was shortened by 6 bases and J by 11 bases, with 26 bases between the two germline ends. The length of the CDR3 is 16 residues. CDR1 is MDHEN, CDR2 SYDVKM, per germline. The CDR3 DNA reads as TGTGCCAGCAGCTTGGCTCCGACACCCCGGTATTCGGCCCAGCATTTT. This gives the protein CASSLAPTPRYSAQHF.

V gene TRBV27 combines with J gene TRBJ2-1; 10 bases line up with TRBD1. Trimming took 3 bases from V and 3 from J; bases not matched to a gene: 5. Germline values: CDR1 MNHEY, CDR2 SMNVEV (reference sequence). The CDR3 is 16 residues long. CDR3 bases: TGTGCCAGCAGTTTCCGCCGGGACAGGGGCTACAATGAGCAGTTCTTC. Protein sequence: CASSFRRDRGYNEQFF.

The chain recombines TRBV7-9 with TRBJ1-2, with 7 bases that match TRBD1. Germline CDR1 and CDR2: SEHNR and FQNEAQ (reference sequence). The CDR3 contains 12 residues. The J segment lost 6 bases and the V segment lost 7 bases, leaving 5 bases of the junction unmatched. The CDR3 reads CASKDRPNGYTF. The CDR3 DNA reads as TGTGCCAGCAAGGACAGGCCAAATGGCTACACCTTC.

This rearrangement joins TRBV4-2 to TRBJ2-2, with D perhaps matching TRBD2 (6 bases). The V end was cut by 1 base, the J end by 4 bases, with 22 bases between. The CDR3 length is 19 residues. Germline CDR1 LGHNA, CDR2 YNFKEQ. The CDR3 region has the DNA TGTGCCAGCAGCCAAGGACGAATCGAACGGGAGTGGGGCACCGGGGAGCTGTTTTTT. Its protein is CASSQGRIEREWGTGELFF.

This clone occurred once. The rearrangement joins TRBV4-2 to TRBJ2-2; 10 positions agree with TRBD2. Germline CDR1 and CDR2: LGHNA and YNFKEQ. This CDR3 has 18 residues. The junction had 9 bases not matched to a gene; V was cut back by 0 bases and J by 5 bases. CDR3 residues: CASSQEELAGVCTGELFF. The CDR3 DNA reads as TGTGCCAGCAGCCAAGAGGAGCTAGCGGGAGTTTGTACCGGGGAGCTGTTTTTT.

The chain is built from TRBV7-9 and TRBJ2-7, with D unresolved. CDR1 is SEHNR, CDR2 FQNEAQ, per germline (reference sequence). The CDR3 is 14 residues long. V was pared by 2 bases and J by 2 bases, with 10 bases between. The CDR3 is CASSLPGPTYEQYF. In nucleotides, the CDR3 is TGTGCCAGCAGCTTACCTGGGCCAACCTACGAGCAGTACTTC.

The chain recombines TRBV27 with TRBJ2-7; a possible D gene is TRBD2 (5 bases). V was cut by 2 bases and J by 0 bases, with 11 bases left in between. The CDR3 is 15 residues long. Germline loops: CDR1 MNHEY, CDR2 SMNVEV (reference sequence). This chain's CDR3 is CASSLAGRSSYEQYF. The CDR3 nucleotides read TGTGCCAGCAGTTTAGCGGGCAGGAGCTCCTACGAGCAGTACTTC.

The table lists this clone with a count of one. J is TRBJ2-3 and V is TRBV27; 14 bases fit TRBD2. The germline gives CDR1 MNHEY, CDR2 SMNVEV (reference sequence). After removal of 4 bases from V and 2 bases from J, the junction contained 8 bases not matched to a gene. This CDR3 has 18 amino acids. The CDR3 reads CASSSGTSGSADTDTQYF. As DNA, the CDR3 is TGTGCCAGCAGTTCAGGGACTAGCGGGAGCGCTGACACAGATACGCAGTATTTT.

V gene TRBV14 combines with J gene TRBJ2-1; 9 bases match TRBD2. The CDR3 has 14 residues. V lost 4 bases and J lost 6; bases outside the gene matches: 4. Germline V lookup: CDR1 SGHDN, CDR2 FVKESK. CDR3: CASSPSGTPNEQFF. The CDR3 region has the DNA TGTGCCAGCAGCCCTAGCGGGACTCCCAATGAGCAGTTCTTC.

This clone was observed a single time. The V gene is TRBV14, the J gene TRBJ1-1; D remains unclear. Germline V lookup: CDR1 SGHDN, CDR2 FVKESK. V dropped 1 base and J dropped 9 bases, with 9 bases sitting between them. The CDR3 has 12 residues. The CDR3 sequence is CASSQVRGKAFF. The CDR3 nucleotides read TGTGCCAGCAGCCAAGTCAGAGGGAAAGCTTTCTTT.

This chain connects TRBV5-4 to TRBJ2-5; no clear D. The ends were cut back, 0 bases at V and 5 bases at J, with 14 bases in the middle. CDR1 and CDR2 from the germline V gene are SGHNT and YYREEE (reference sequence). CDR3 length: 15 amino acids. The CDR3 coding sequence is TGTGCCAGCAGCTTGGGGTCCCCTAACCCCGAGACCCAGTACTTC. It encodes CASSLGSPNPETQYF.

The chain employs TRBV7-2 and TRBJ2-2; possible D gene TRBD2, 6 bases. Looked up from germline, CDR1 is SGHTA and CDR2 is FQGNSA. The CDR3 totals 13 residues. With 4 bases removed from V and 13 bases from J, the gap between germline ends came to 16 bases. CDR3 sequence: CASSSREILTLFF. In DNA form, the CDR3 reads TGTGCCAGCAGCTCCCGGGAGATACTAACGCTGTTTTTT.

This clone was detected only once. CDR3 nucleotide sequence: TGTGCCAGCACCGCGGGACAGGGTGAAGACATTCAGTACTTC. This gives the protein CASTAGQGEDIQYF. V is TRBV6-1 and J is TRBJ2-4; 9 bases agree with TRBD1. The germline V gene encodes CDR1 MNHNS and CDR2 SASEGT. The CDR3 spans 14 residues. Germline trimming cut 7 bases from V and 8 bases from J; bases unmatched to any gene: 9.

This clone was seen more than once but under ten times. This chain links TRBV29-1 with TRBJ1-3; 7 bases are shared with TRBD1. This CDR3 has 15 amino acids. From germline, CDR1 is SQVTM and CDR2 ANQGSEA. V was clipped by 6 bases and J by 10 bases; unmatched bases: 18. In DNA form, the CDR3 reads TGCAGCGTCCGGAGGGGACAGTCCGGGATCCGGACCATATATTTT. Residues: CSVRRGQSGIRTIYF.

This clone came up once. The V call is TRBV4-2, the J call TRBJ2-1; 11 nucleotides align to TRBD2. J gave up 3 bases and V 4 bases, and 8 bases lay outside the gene matches. Looked up from germline, CDR1 is LGHNA and CDR2 is YNFKEQ. The CDR3 is 17 residues long. Here the CDR3 reads CASSPVLAGAFYNEQFF. The CDR3 DNA is TGTGCCAGCAGCCCAGTACTAGCGGGAGCTTTCTACAATGAGCAGTTCTTC.

V is TRBV4-2 and J is TRBJ2-2; 9 nucleotides line up with TRBD2. The CDR3 is 17 residues long. Trimming removed 4 bases from V and 1 base from J; junction bases left unmatched: 7. Germline V gives CDR1 LGHNA, CDR2 YNFKEQ. Here the CDR3 reads CASSPRPAGGNTGELFF. For the CDR3, the DNA is TGTGCCAGCAGCCCCCGTCCAGCGGGAGGGAACACCGGGGAGCTGTTTTTT.

This chain joins TRBV25-1 and TRBJ2-3, with D unclear. The CDR3 length is 14 residues. The V end was cut by 1 base, the J end by 1 base, with 6 bases between. Per the germline V gene, CDR1 is MGHDK and CDR2 is SYGVNS. CDR3 amino acids: CASSEFVGTDTQYF. CDR3 DNA: TGTGCCAGCAGTGAATTTGTAGGCACAGATACGCAGTATTTT.

V and J are TRBV27 and TRBJ2-7; 10 nucleotides line up with TRBD2. J gave up 4 bases and V 2 bases, and 11 bases lay outside the gene matches. CDR1 is MNHEY, CDR2 SMNVEV, per germline (reference sequence). CDR3 length: 17 amino acids. For the CDR3, the DNA is TGTGCCAGCAGTTTAGTTTTTATGACTAGCGGGTATTACGAGCAGTACTTC. Its translation is CASSLVFMTSGYYEQYF.

This chain joins TRBV27 and TRBJ1-1; TRBD1 matches at 8 bases. The V gene end was trimmed by 5 bases and the J gene end by 3 bases; junction bases not matched to a gene: 8. This CDR3 is 15 amino acids long. CDR1 and CDR2 (germline): MNHEY, SMNVEV (reference sequence). DNA of the CDR3: TGTGCCAGCAGTCTGATGGACAGGGCGGACACTGAAGCTTTCTTT. Its protein product is CASSLMDRADTEAFF.

The chain has TRBV5-1 and TRBJ2-1, with 12 positions matching TRBD2. J gave up 7 bases and V 1 base, and 15 bases lay outside the gene matches. This CDR3 is built from 19 residues. Germline lookup yields CDR1 SGHRS and CDR2 YFSETQ. The DNA for the CDR3 is TGCGCCAGCAGCTTGACACTAGCGGGGGGAGCCCCCCTTATGAATGAGCAGTTCTTC. It codes for CASSLTLAGGAPLMNEQFF.